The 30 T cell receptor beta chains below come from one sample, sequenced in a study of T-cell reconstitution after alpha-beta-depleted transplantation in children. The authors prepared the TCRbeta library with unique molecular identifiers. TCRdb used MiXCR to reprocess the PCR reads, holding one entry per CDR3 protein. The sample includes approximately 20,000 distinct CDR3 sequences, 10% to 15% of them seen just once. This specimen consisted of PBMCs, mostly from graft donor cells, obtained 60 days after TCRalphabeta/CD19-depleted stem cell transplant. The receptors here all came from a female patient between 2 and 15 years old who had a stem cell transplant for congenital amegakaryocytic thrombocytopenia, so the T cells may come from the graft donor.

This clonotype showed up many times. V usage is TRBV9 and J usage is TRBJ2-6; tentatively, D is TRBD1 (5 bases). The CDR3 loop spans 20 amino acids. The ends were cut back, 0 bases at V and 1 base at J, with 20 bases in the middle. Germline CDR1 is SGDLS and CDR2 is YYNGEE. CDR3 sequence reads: CASSVGQGTPSRSGANVLTF. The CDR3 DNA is TGTGCCAGCAGCGTAGGGCAGGGCACCCCCTCTAGATCTGGGGCCAACGTCCTGACTTTC.

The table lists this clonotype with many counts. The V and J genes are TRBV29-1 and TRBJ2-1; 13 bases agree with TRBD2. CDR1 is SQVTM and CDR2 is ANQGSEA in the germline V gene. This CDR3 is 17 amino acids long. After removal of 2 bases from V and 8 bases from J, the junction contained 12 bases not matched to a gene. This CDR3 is CSVERLLLAGGPDEQFF. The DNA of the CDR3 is TGCAGCGTTGAAAGACTCTTACTAGCGGGAGGGCCCGATGAGCAGTTCTTC.

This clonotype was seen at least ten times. The CDR3 sequence is CASDILRSDQETQYF. The DNA of the CDR3 is TGCGCCAGCGATATACTTCGGAGTGACCAAGAGACCCAGTACTTC. This chain links TRBV5-1 with TRBJ2-5; D remains unclear. The CDR3 runs to 15 residues. V shed 7 bases and J shed 0 bases, with 16 bases lying between them. Germline-derived CDR1 and CDR2 are SGHRS and YFSETQ.

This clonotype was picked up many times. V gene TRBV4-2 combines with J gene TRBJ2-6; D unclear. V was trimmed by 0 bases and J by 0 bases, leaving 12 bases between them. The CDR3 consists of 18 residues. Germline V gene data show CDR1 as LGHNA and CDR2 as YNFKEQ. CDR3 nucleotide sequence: TGTGCCAGCAGCCAAGAGGTAGCAAGCTCCTCTGGGGCCAACGTCCTGACTTTC. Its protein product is CASSQEVASSSGANVLTF.

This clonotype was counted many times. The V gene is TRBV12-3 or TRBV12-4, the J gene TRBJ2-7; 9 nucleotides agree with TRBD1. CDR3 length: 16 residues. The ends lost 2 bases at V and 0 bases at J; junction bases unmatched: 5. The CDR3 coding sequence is TGTGCCAGCAGTTTATTCTCGGGACAGGGCTCCTACGAGCAGTACTTC. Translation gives CASSLFSGQGSYEQYF.

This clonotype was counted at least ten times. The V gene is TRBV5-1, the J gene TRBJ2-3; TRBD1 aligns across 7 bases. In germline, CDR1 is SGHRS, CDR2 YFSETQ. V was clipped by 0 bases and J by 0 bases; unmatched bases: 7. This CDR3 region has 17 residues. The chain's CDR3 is CASSLVGTEPSTDTQYF. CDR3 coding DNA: TGCGCCAGCAGCTTGGTGGGGACAGAACCTAGCACAGATACGCAGTATTTT.

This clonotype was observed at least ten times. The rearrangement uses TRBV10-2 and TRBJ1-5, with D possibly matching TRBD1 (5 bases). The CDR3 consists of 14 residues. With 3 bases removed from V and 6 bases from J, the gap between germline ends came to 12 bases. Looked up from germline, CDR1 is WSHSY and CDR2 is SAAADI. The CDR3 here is CASSEAGGRQPQHF. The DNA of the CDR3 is TGCGCCAGCAGTGAAGCTGGGGGACGTCAGCCCCAGCATTTT.

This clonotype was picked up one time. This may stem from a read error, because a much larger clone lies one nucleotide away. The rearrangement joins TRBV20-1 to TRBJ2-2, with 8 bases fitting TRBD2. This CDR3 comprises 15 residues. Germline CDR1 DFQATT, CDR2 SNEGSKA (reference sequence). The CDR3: CSARASGGITGVLFF. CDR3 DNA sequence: TGCAGTGCTAGAGCGAGCGGGGGAATTACCGGGGTGCTGTTTTTT.

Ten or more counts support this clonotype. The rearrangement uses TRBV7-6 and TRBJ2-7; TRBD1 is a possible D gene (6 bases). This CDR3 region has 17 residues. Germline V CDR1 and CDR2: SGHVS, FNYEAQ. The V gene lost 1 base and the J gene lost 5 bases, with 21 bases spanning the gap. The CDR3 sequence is CASSLGPPGQTTHEQYF. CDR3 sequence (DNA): TGTGCCAGCAGCTTAGGCCCCCCCGGACAGACCACTCACGAGCAGTACTTC.

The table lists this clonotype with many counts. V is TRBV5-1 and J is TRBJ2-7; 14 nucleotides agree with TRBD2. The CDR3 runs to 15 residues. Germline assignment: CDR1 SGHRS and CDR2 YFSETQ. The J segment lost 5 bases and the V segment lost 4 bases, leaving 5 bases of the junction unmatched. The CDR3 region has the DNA TGCGCCAGCAGCCTTGGACTAGCGGGAGGAAACGAGCAGTACTTC. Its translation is CASSLGLAGGNEQYF.

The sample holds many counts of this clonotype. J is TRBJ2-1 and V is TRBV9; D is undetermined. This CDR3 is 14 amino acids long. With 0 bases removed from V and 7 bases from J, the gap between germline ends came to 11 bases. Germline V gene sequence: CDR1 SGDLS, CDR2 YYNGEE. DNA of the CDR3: TGTGCCAGCAGCGTAGGGGCGCAGCCGAATGAGCAGTTCTTC. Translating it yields CASSVGAQPNEQFF.

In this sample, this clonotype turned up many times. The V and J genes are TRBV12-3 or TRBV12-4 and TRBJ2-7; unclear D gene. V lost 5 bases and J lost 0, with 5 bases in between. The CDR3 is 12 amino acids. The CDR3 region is CASSPSSYEQYF. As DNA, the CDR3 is TGTGCCAGCAGTCCCAGCTCCTACGAGCAGTACTTC.

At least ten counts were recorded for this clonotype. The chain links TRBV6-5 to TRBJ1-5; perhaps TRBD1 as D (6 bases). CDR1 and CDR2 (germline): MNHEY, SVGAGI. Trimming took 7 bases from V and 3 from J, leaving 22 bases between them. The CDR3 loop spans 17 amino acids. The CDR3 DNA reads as TGTGCCAGCAATAGTTGGACAGATACCGCATTCAATCAGCCCCAGCATTTT. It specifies CASNSWTDTAFNQPQHF.

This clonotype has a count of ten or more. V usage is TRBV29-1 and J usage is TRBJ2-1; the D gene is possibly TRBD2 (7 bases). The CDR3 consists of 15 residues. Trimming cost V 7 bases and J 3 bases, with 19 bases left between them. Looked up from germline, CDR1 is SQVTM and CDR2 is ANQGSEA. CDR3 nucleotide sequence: TGCAGCGCCGAGGGGGGGGCAATCAGCTACAATGAGCAGTTCTTC. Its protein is CSAEGGAISYNEQFF.

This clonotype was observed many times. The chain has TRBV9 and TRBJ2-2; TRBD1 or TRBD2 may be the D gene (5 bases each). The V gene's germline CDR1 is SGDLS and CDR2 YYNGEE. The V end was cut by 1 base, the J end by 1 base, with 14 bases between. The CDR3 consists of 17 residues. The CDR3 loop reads CASSVNRRALNTGELFF. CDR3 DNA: TGTGCCAGCAGCGTAAACAGGCGGGCCTTGAACACCGGGGAGCTGTTTTTT.

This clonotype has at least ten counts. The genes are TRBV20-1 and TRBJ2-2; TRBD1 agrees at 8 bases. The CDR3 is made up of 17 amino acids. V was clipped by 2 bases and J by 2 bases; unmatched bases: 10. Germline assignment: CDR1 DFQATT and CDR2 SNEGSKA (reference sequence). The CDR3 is CSARPSRTGTNTGELFF. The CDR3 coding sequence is TGCAGTGCTAGACCCTCCCGGACAGGGACAAACACCGGGGAGCTGTTTTTT.

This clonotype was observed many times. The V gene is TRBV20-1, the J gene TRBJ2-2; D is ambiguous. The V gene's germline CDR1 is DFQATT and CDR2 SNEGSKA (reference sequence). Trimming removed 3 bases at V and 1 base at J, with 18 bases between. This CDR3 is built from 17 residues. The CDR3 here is CSASSGYPMGNTGELFF. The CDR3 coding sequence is TGCAGTGCTAGTTCAGGATACCCCATGGGGAACACCGGGGAGCTGTTTTTT.

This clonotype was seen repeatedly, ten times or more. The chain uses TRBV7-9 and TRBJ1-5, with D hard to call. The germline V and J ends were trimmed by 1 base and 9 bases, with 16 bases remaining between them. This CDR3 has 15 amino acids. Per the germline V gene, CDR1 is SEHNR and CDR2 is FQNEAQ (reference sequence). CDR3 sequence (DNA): TGTGCCAGCAGCTTAGATCTAGGATCATCAGGGCCCCAGCATTTT. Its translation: CASSLDLGSSGPQHF.

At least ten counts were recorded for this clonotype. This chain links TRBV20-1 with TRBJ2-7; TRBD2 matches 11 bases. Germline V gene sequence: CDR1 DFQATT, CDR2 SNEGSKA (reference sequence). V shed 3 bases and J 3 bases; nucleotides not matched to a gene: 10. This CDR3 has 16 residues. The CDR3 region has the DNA TGCAGTGCTAGGCCGGGACTAGCGGCGAGGGACTACGAGCAGTACTTC. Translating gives CSARPGLAARDYEQYF.

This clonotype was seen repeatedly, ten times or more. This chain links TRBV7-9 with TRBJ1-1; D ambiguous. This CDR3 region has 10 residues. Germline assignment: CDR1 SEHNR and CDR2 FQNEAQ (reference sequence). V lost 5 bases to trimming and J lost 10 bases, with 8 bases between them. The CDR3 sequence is CASSRPGAFF. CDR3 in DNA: TGTGCCAGCAGCCGACCGGGAGCTTTCTTT.

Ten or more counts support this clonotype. The CDR3 sequence: CASSVAPSGGTYEQYF. CDR3 in DNA: TGTGCCAGCAGCGTAGCGCCCAGCGGGGGGACCTACGAGCAGTACTTC. V and J are TRBV9 and TRBJ2-7; 9 bases fit TRBD2. The CDR3 runs 16 residues. Germline lookup yields CDR1 SGDLS and CDR2 YYNGEE. The V segment lost 0 bases and the J segment 2 bases; nucleotides outside the gene matches: 6.

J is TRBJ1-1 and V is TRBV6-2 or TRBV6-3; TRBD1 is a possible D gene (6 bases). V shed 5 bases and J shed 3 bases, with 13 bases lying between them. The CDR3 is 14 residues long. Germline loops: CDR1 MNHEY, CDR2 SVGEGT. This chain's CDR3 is CASSERGGDTEAFF. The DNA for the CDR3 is TGTGCCAGCAGTGAGCGAGGGGGGGACACTGAAGCTTTCTTT.

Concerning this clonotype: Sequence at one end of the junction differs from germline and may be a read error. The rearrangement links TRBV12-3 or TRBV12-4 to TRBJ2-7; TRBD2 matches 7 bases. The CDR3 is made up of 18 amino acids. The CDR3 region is CAISFETERPGSGNEQYF. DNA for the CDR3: TGTGCCATCAGTTTCGAAACCGAGAGGCCAGGGAGCGGGAACGAGCAGTACTTC.

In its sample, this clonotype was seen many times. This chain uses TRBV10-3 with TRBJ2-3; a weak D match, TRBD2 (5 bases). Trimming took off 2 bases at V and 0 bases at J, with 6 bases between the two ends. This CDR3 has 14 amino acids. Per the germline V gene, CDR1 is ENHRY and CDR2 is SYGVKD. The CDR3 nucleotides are TGTGCCATCAGTGAGGGCGGGAGCACAGATACGCAGTATTTT. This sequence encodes CAISEGGSTDTQYF.

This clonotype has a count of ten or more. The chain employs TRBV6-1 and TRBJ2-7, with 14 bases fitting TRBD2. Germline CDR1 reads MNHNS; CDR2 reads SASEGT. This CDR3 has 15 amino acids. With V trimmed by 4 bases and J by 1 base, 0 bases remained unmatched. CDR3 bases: TGTGCCAGCAGTGGACTAGCGGGAGGGTCCTACGAGCAGTACTTC. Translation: CASSGLAGGSYEQYF.

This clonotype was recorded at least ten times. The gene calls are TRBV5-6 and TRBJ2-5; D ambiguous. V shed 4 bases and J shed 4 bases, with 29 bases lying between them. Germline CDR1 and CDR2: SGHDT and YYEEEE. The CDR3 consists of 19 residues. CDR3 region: CASSIRSILTVWGGETQYF. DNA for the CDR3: TGTGCCAGCAGCATCAGATCCATCCTGACGGTGTGGGGTGGAGAGACCCAGTACTTC.

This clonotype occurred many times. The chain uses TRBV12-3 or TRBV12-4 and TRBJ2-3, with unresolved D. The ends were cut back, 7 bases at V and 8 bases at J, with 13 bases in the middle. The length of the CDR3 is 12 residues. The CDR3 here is CASKTDVLTQYF. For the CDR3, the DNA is TGTGCCAGCAAGACGGACGTACTTACGCAGTATTTT.

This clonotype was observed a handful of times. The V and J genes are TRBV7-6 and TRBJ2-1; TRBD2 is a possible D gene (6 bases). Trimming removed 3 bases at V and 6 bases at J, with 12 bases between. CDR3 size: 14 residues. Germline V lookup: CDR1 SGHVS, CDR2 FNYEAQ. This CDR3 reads CASSFGGAPNEQFF. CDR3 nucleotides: TGTGCCAGCAGCTTCGGGGGAGCTCCCAATGAGCAGTTCTTC.

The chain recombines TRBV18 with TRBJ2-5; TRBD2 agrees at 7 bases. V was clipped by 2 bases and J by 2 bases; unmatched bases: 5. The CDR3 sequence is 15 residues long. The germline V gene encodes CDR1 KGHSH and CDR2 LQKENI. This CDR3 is CASSPIGEGQETQYF. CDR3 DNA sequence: TGTGCCAGCTCACCAATCGGGGAGGGACAAGAGACCCAGTACTTC.

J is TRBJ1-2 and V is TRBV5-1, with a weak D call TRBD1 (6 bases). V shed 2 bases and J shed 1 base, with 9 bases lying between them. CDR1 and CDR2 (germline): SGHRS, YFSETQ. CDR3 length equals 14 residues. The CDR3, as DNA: TGCGCCAGCAGCTTACCGGGACATAACTATGGCTACACCTTC. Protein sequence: CASSLPGHNYGYTF.